A single T cell receptor (beta chain) is shown here with its context. The data are from a study of blood T cell repertoires in COVID-19. As for the study in general: There were acute and convalescent COVID-19 samples, and they came from the United States, Italy and Spain. T cells, B-cell-depleted T cells, or PBMCs provided the cDNA or gDNA that served as material.

The authors' processing: For nucleated cells, counts were estimated from reference gene primer amplification. The protocol was immunoSEQ multiplex PCR, while the TCRdb copy is restricted to in-frame clones and leaves out a portion. Clone size and V and J calls were adopted from that table, with D and trimming inferred from the DNA. The data contain about 75,000 clones, approximately 82% of them singletons. V lost 2 bases to trimming and J lost 3 bases; unmatched junction nucleotides: 7. Germline lookup yields CDR1 GTSNPN and CDR2 SVGIG (reference sequence). The CDR3 is 15 amino acids. The receptor was derived from a woman in her forties or fifties with acute or convalescent COVID-19. The chain employs TRBV30 and TRBJ2-5; the match to TRBD1 covers 9 bases. Sequencing input: peripheral blood. The CDR3: CAWSNRGQGKETQYF. The CDR3 bases are TGTGCCTGGAGTAACCGGGGACAGGGCAAAGAGACCCAGTACTTC. Supplemented by reference TRBV30 and TRBJ2-5, the full variable domain reads SQTIHQWPATLVQPVGSPLSLECTVEGTSNPNLYWYRQAAGRGLQLLFYSVGIGQISSEVPQNLSASRPQDRQFILSSKKLLLSDSGFYLCAWSNRGQGKETQYFGPGTRLLVL.